These T cell receptor beta chains were read from a single sample in a study of post-analysis software for immune sequencing data. TCRdb fed the PCR reads into MiXCR, producing one record per CDR3 protein. The repertoire holds roughly 600,000 distinct CDR3 sequences, with roughly 40% as singletons. What was sequenced was blood. The receptors were gathered from a girl under 18 with multiple sclerosis. The CDR3 runs from the conserved cysteine through the conserved F or W. Each record gives: J gene, V gene, CDR3 length, D gene, clone size, CDR3 DNA, CDR3 protein. The D gene is left open where the match is weak. For some rows the clone size is stated as once, few or many, or as a class when expanded; others skip it.

TRBJ2-3 TRBV10-3 16 TRBD2 few TGTGCCATCAGTGAGGAAGCGGGAGGCCCCCTGGATACGCAGTATTTT CAISEEAGGPLDTQYF
TRBJ1-2 TRBV6-6 14 TRBD1 - TGTGCCAGCAGTCCTACTGAGGGGGCCGGGGGCTACACCTTC CASSPTEGAGGYTF
TRBJ2-7 TRBV4-1 16 - few TGCGCCAGCAGCTTTCTGGGGGGACCAGCCTACAATGAGCAGTACTTC CASSFLGGPAYNEQYF
TRBJ2-7 TRBV5-1 13 - - TGCGCCAGCAGCCCGTACAACCCCTACGAGCAGTACTTC CASSPYNPYEQYF
TRBJ2-5 TRBV5-6 12 - few TGTGCCAGCAGCTTCGGCAGCTGGACCCAGTACTTC CASSFGSWTQYF
TRBJ1-5 TRBV30 15 - - TGTGCCTGGAGTGTATTAGGGAAGAACAATCAGCCCCAGCATTTT CAWSVLGKNNQPQHF
TRBJ1-1 TRBV29-1 12 TRBD1 few TGTAGCTCCAACAGGGGTGGCACTGAAGCTTTCTTT CSSNRGGTEAFF
TRBJ2-5 TRBV10-2 16 TRBD1 - TGCGCCAGCAGCCCATCAGGGGGCGAGTTAGGAGAGACCCAGTACTTC CASSPSGGELGETQYF
TRBJ2-7 TRBV7-8 16 - once TGTGCCAGCAGCTTAGCGCTCGGGACGTCGACCTACGAGCAGTACTTC CASSLALGTSTYEQYF
TRBJ1-5 TRBV7-3 14 - few TGTGCCAGCAGCTTAAACCCAGGGTCCCAGCCCCAGCATTTT CASSLNPGSQPQHF
TRBJ1-1 TRBV12-3/TRBV12-4 13 TRBD1 - TGTGCCAGCATTCGGGGACAGGGGACTGAAGCTTTCTTT CASIRGQGTEAFF
TRBJ2-3 TRBV4-1 17 TRBD1 - TGCGCCAGCAGCCATCCGTCCGGGACAGGGGGCACAGATACGCAGTATTTT CASSHPSGTGGTDTQYF
TRBJ1-2 TRBV12-3/TRBV12-4 13 TRBD1 - TGTGCCAGCAGTTGTGGGACAGGGGATGGCTACACCTTC CASSCGTGDGYTF
TRBJ1-5 TRBV6-1 15 - many TGTGCCAGCAGTGAGTTGCCCCTTAGCAATCAGCCCCAGCATTTT CASSELPLSNQPQHF
TRBJ1-2 TRBV15 15 - once TGTGCCACCAGCAGAGAGTCCACAGTAAGGGCTGGCTACACCTTC CATSRESTVRAGYTF
TRBJ2-5 TRBV4-1 13 - - TGCGCCAGCAGCCAAGGGGTCCTAGAGACCCAGTACTTC CASSQGVLETQYF
TRBJ2-1 TRBV5-1 20 TRBD2 - TGCGCCAGCAGCCCCCGCGATTCGGGACTAGCGGGGGGGCCTCGCGATGAGCAGTTCTTC CASSPRDSGLAGGPRDEQFF
TRBJ2-5 TRBV20-1 15 - few TGCAGTGCAACACCCGGGACACATCCCGTGGGGACCCAGTACTTC CSATPGTHPVGTQYF
TRBJ2-7 TRBV7-9 14 - - TGTGCCAGCAGCTTAGAAATCCCAACCTACGAGCAGTACTTC CASSLEIPTYEQYF
TRBJ2-1 TRBV6-1 13 TRBD2 - TGTGCCAGCAGTGGGGGACTAGCTAGAGAGCAGTTCTTC CASSGGLAREQFF
TRBJ2-3 TRBV5-5 16 TRBD2 few TGTGCCAGCAGCTCGTTACTAGCGGGTGTTGCAGATACGCAGTATTTT CASSSLLAGVADTQYF
TRBJ1-1 TRBV6-2/TRBV6-3 15 - few TGTGCCAGCAGTTACTCGAGAGGCTCAGGCACTGAAGCTTTCTTT CASSYSRGSGTEAFF
TRBJ2-1 TRBV19 13 - few TGTGCCAGTAGTATCCAATTAGGCGATGAGCAGTTCTTC CASSIQLGDEQFF
TRBJ2-3 TRBV12-3/TRBV12-4 15 TRBD1 - TGTGCCAGCAGGACAGGGGTTATTGTCGCAGATATGCAGTATTTT CASRTGVIVADMQYF
TRBJ2-5 TRBV6-4 13 - few TGTGCCAGCAGTGACCAGCCCGAAGGGACCCAGTACTTC CASSDQPEGTQYF
TRBJ2-3 TRBV7-2 17 TRBD1 few TGTGCCAGCAGCTCCCCGGGACAGGGGATCCTCCCAGATACGCAGTATTTT CASSSPGQGILPDTQYF
TRBJ1-2 TRBV7-2 16 TRBD1 - TGTGCCAGCAGCCCGGGACAGGGAATTTGGTCCTATGGCTACACCTTC CASSPGQGIWSYGYTF
TRBJ1-1 TRBV12-3/TRBV12-4 13 - - TGTGCCAGCATTCCCACACGGGGGGCTGAAGCTTTCTTT CASIPTRGAEAFF
TRBJ2-7 TRBV5-1 16 TRBD2 few TGCGCCAGCAGCCCCGGTGGTCTAGCGGCGACCTACGAGCAGTACTTC CASSPGGLAATYEQYF
TRBJ1-4 TRBV4-2 15 - - TGTGCCAGCAGCCAAGAGAAGGGCACTAATGAAAAACTGTTTTTT CASSQEKGTNEKLFF
TRBJ1-6 TRBV30 11 - - TGTGCCTGGAGTGCAGCTTCACCCCCCCACTTT CAWSAASPPHF
TRBJ1-1 TRBV6-5 14 TRBD1 - TGTGCCAGCAGACGGACAGGCCGGCACACTGAAGCTTTCTTT CASRRTGRHTEAFF
TRBJ2-1 TRBV11-2 14 - - TGTGCCAGCAGCTTAGATGGGCAGGGCTATGAGCAGTTCTTC CASSLDGQGYEQFF
TRBJ2-7 TRBV7-9 17 - few TGTGCCAGCAGCTCCCCCACCCGTAACAGGGCCGGATACGAGCAGTACTTC CASSSPTRNRAGYEQYF
TRBJ1-3 TRBV18 16 TRBD1 - TGTGCCAGCTCACCACCCGACAGGGTAGCTGGAAACACCATATATTTT CASSPPDRVAGNTIYF
TRBJ2-7 TRBV20-1 14 TRBD1 few TGCAGTGCTAGACTGGATTACAGGGGCACCGAGCAGTACTTC CSARLDYRGTEQYF
TRBJ2-3 TRBV12-3/TRBV12-4 14 - - TGTGCCAGCAGTGCCCTAGCGAACACAGATACGCAGTATTTT CASSALANTDTQYF